Below, one T cell receptor beta chain is given with its context. Its binding antigen is unknown. It has no much larger one-base neighbor in the sample; base qualities were not kept. The CDR3 runs 15 residues from the cysteine to the phenylalanine. Left in the record is the CDR3 DNA by itself, 45 bases read in frame from the first base. The germline V gene yields SGHRS for CDR1 and YFSETQ for CDR2. Trimmed from V: 0 bases; trimmed from J: 6 bases; junction bases lacking a gene match: 3. The sample comes from a study of T cell repertoires in ileal Crohn's disease (dated by TCRdb to about 2019). At the level of the whole study: Median disease duration was around eight years, and around 40% of patients were identified as active smokers at the time of surgery. The TCR repertoire was analysed in approximately 61 patients with Crohn's disease drawn from a prospective multicentre cohort. Surgery was performed for a complication in all patients, with stricturing disease in roughly 60% and penetrating disease in roughly 39%. A Rutgeerts score higher than i0 was the definition used for endoscopic postoperative recurrence. The study was conducted in parallel with a multicentre cohort that was designed to identify predictors of early endoscopic recurrence following ileocolonic resection. Postoperative therapy was given to about half of the patients, with thiopurines administered to 11 patients and anti-TNF agents administered to 15 to 20 patients. A total of around 150 mucosal samples from roughly 60 patients were sequenced, collected from several sites on the surgical specimen as well as at postoperative endoscopy. Overall study results and their limits: Mucosal CD4 and CD8 T cells were sorted and sequenced only in a subgroup of patients, whose size was not stated. Endoscopic recurrence was found to be associated with higher high-frequency clone percentages at surgery, and recurrence was observed in all patients with clonality above 26.8% (18/57). Compared with CD4 T cells, sorted CD8 T cells contained more high-frequency clones, which suggests that the mucosal expansions were mostly CD8. Patients who were active smokers at surgery had a significantly higher proportion of clonal expansions than non-smokers (roughly 24% vs 19%, p=0.02).

Adults with ileal or ileocolonic Crohn's disease for whom ileocolonic resection was indicated were considered eligible. Whole ileal mucosal biopsies were kept frozen at -80 degrees C prior to DNA extraction. Genomic DNA was extracted from frozen whole biopsies using a TRizol-based method and was quantified with a NanoDrop 2000 spectrophotometer. For commercial TCRB immunosequencing, about 500 nanograms of biopsy DNA were submitted for each sample. Adaptive Biotechnology amplified the CDR3 regions from genomic DNA with a two-step multiplex PCR designed to control amplification bias. Primers covering every V and J gene segment were used in the first PCR, while barcodes and Illumina adapters were added in the second PCR. CDR3 libraries were sequenced using an Illumina instrument. The authors processed their data as follows. The analysis used both the pipelines supplied by the vendor and custom analysis of the raw data in R/Bioconductor with R version 3.3.0. Clonality, which ranges from 0 to 1, was calculated as the inverse of the normalised Shannon entropy across all productive clones. The repertoire share taken up by the top 100 clones defined high-frequency clones, and only clones that passed a 95% confidence test were kept. Overlap between samples was measured with the Morisita-Horn index, while repertoire diversity was measured with the Simpson index. The table was pulled from immuneACCESS by TCRdb, which kept in-frame rearrangements only. Such tables lose some clones; where checked, under half of the loss comes from unresolved V genes, and the rest has no known cause. For V, J and clone size, that table is used; D and trimming come from the DNA. This sample holds tens of thousands of clones; roughly three quarters were observed only once. The ten largest clones add up to about 6% of the sample.

The receptor's source is an adult with Crohn's disease. Sequencing input: ileal tissue. The chain couples TRBV5-1 to TRBJ2-1; the central 10 bases match TRBD2. Read as DNA, the sequence is TGCGCCAGCAGCTTGGGGCCTAGCGGGGGCAATGAGCAGTTCTTC. Its protein is CASSLGPSGGNEQFF.